This TCR beta chain stems from a study of T-cell memory formation after mild COVID-19. As for the study in general: Largely donor-specific TCR clusters were found. Regarding the study as a whole: A second wave expanding day 15 to 37 was CD4+-biased; contracting clones were balanced.

This clonotype has ten or more counts. What it recognizes is unknown. V lost 0 bases to trimming and J lost 9 bases, with 10 bases between them. Germline V gives CDR1 DFQATT, CDR2 SNEGSKA (reference sequence). CDR3 length: 12 residues. The TCR alpha and TCR beta cDNA libraries, bearing sample barcodes and UMIs, were generated by 5'RACE using constant-segment primers. TCRdb re-analysed the 5' RACE reads in MiXCR, keeping a single row per CDR3 protein. The table lists under 250,000 distinct CDR3 sequences, 7.5% to 10% of them singletons. Material: PBMCs or a T cell subset sorted from them (not recorded which). The gene calls are TRBV20-1 and TRBJ2-3; no clear D gene. This TCR was recovered from a man between 18 and 35 years old who had mild COVID-19 (a few samples of this study predate the infection). Cell type and time point are not known. CDR3 bases: TGCAGTGCTAGAGATCGGGTGGGAACGCAGTATTTT. It specifies CSARDRVGTQYF.